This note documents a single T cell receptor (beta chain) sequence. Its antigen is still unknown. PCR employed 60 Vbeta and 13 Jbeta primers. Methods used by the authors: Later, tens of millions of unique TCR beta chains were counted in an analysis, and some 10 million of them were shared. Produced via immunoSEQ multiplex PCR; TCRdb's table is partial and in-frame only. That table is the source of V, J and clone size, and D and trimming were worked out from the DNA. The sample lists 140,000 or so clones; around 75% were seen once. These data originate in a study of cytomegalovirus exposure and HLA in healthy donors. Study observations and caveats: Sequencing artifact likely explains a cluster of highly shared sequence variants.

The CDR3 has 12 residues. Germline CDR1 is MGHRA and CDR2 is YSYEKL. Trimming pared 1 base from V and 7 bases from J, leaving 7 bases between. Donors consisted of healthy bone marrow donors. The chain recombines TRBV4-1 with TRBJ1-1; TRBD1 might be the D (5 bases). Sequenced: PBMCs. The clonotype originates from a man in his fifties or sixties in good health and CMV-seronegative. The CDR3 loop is CASSQVGDEAFF. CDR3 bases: TGCGCCAGCAGCCAAGTAGGGGATGAAGCTTTCTTT.